Detailed here is one TCR beta chain. This entry comes from a study of blood T cell repertoires in COVID-19. Across the whole study: Donors in the United States, Italy and Spain gave samples during acute or convalescent COVID-19. T cells, B-cell-depleted T cells, or PBMCs provided the cDNA or gDNA that served as material.

The germline CDR1 and CDR2 sequences are SGHNT and YENEEA. V was pared by 5 bases and J by 11 bases, with 17 bases of the junction left unmatched. The CDR3 consists of 15 residues. Study processing details: Reference gene primer amplification in the assay estimated nucleated cell counts. Measured with immunoSEQ multiplex PCR; TCRdb has only the in-frame clones, and not every one. V, J and clone size are taken as reported in that table, and D and trimming were inferred from the DNA itself. The sample has 80,000 to 100,000 clones, 82% seen once. The genes are TRBV11-3 and TRBJ1-1, with 7 nucleotides matching TRBD1. The source is a man between 65 and 85 years old with active or convalescent COVID-19. Sequencing used peripheral blood. The CDR3, as DNA: TGTGCCAGCAGCCGACAGGGTGCCGGTAGGCTGTTGGCTTTCTTT. Its translation: CASSRQGAGRLLAFF.